The 13 T cell receptor beta chains in this list originate from one sample, sequenced in a study of cytomegalovirus exposure and HLA in healthy donors (dated by TCRdb to about 2017). Library preparation was by the immunoSEQ multiplex PCR assay. A mixture of 60 forward primers for TCR Vbeta segments and 13 reverse primers for TCR Jbeta segments was used in the multiplex PCR. TCRdb mirrors the immuneACCESS table, restricted to in-frame sequences. Some clones are absent from its copies; in checked studies, under half trace to an unresolved V gene, and the reason for the others is unknown. The sample contains roughly 120,000 clones, over 60% of them found a single time. The top ten hold 4% to 5.5% of the sample. Sequenced input: PBMCs. These receptors were obtained from a man aged 25 to 40 in good health and CMV-seropositive.

V and J are TRBV27 and TRBJ2-2; 7 bases map to TRBD1. Germline V CDR1 and CDR2: MNHEY, SMNVEV (reference sequence). The CDR3 sequence is 15 residues long. Trimming took 10 bases from V and 6 from J; bases not matched to a gene: 14. CDR3 residues: CATNQPGQLAGELFF. For the CDR3, the DNA is TGTGCCACCAACCAGCCGGGACAGTTGGCCGGGGAGCTGTTTTTT.

The chain uses TRBV6-5 and TRBJ2-2, with 11 nucleotides matching TRBD2. In germline, CDR1 is MNHEY, CDR2 SVGAGI. The CDR3 sequence is 15 residues long. After removal of 6 bases from V and 2 bases from J, the junction contained 2 bases not matched to a gene. Here the CDR3 reads CASRGLAENTGELFF. In DNA, the CDR3 is TGTGCCAGCAGGGGACTAGCGGAAAACACCGGGGAGCTGTTTTTT.

The rearrangement uses TRBV27 and TRBJ2-7, with 12 bases identical to TRBD2. Germline values: CDR1 MNHEY, CDR2 SMNVEV (reference sequence). V trimming: 8 bases; J trimming: 4 bases; junction bases outside the gene matches: 12. This CDR3 has 16 residues. The chain's CDR3 is CASGTVGLAGRYEQYF. The CDR3 nucleotides read TGTGCCAGCGGAACGGTCGGACTAGCGGGAAGGTACGAGCAGTACTTC.

In DNA form, the CDR3 reads TGTGCCTGGAGTGTAATCAGGGGGCAAGGTGGCTACACCTTC. Translation: CAWSVIRGQGGYTF. This chain joins TRBV30 and TRBJ1-2; 8 nucleotides agree with TRBD1. CDR1 GTSNPN and CDR2 SVGIG come from the germline V gene (reference sequence). The CDR3 loop spans 14 amino acids. Trimming removed 0 bases from V and 7 bases from J; junction bases left unmatched: 7.

This chain joins TRBV5-1 and TRBJ2-3, with 7 bases lining up with TRBD1. CDR3 length: 15 amino acids. Germline CDR1 and CDR2: SGHRS and YFSETQ. Trimming at V came to 4 bases and at J to 4 bases, leaving 9 bases not matched to a gene. The CDR3 reads CASSLGTAAADTQYF. For the CDR3, the DNA is TGCGCCAGCAGCCTGGGGACAGCCGCCGCAGATACGCAGTATTTT.

The chain employs TRBV30 and TRBJ2-3; 9 positions match TRBD2. Germline V gives CDR1 GTSNPN, CDR2 SVGIG (reference sequence). The CDR3 is made up of 14 amino acids. Germline trimming cut 5 bases from V and 3 bases from J; bases unmatched to any gene: 6. The chain's CDR3 is CAWGALAGTDTQYF. The CDR3 DNA reads as TGTGCCTGGGGTGCCCTAGCGGGAACAGATACGCAGTATTTT. Combining the CDR3 with reference TRBV30 and TRBJ2-3 gives the whole variable domain SQTIHQWPATLVQPVGSPLSLECTVEGTSNPNLYWYRQAAGRGLQLLFYSVGIGQISSEVPQNLSASRPQDRQFILSSKKLLLSDSGFYLCAWGALAGTDTQYFGPGTRLTVL.

The chain links TRBV7-2 to TRBJ1-2; 7 bases map to TRBD1. Trimming at V came to 5 bases and at J to 5 bases, leaving 8 bases not matched to a gene. The CDR3 totals 14 residues. Germline CDR1 and CDR2: SGHTA and FQGNSA. The CDR3 loop reads CASSHTRGSYGYTF. The CDR3 DNA follows: TGTGCCAGCAGCCATACCAGGGGGTCATATGGCTACACCTTC. The full variable domain, with the rest looked up from reference TRBV7-2 and TRBJ1-2, is GAGVSQSPSNKVTEKGKDVELRCDPISGHTALYWYRQSLGQGLEFLIYFQGNSAPDKSGLPSDRFSAERTGGSVSTLTIQRTQQEDSAVYLCASSHTRGSYGYTFGSGTRLTVV.

The genes are TRBV7-7 and TRBJ2-5; 9 positions agree with TRBD1. The CDR3 consists of 13 residues. Germline V gene data show CDR1 as SSHAT and CDR2 as FNYEAQ (reference sequence). As DNA, the CDR3 is TGTGCTAGTACAGGGGGCCGGGCAGGGACCCAGTACTTC. Protein product: CASTGGRAGTQYF. Variable domain in full (rest from reference TRBV7-7 and TRBJ2-5): GAGVSQSPRYKVTKRGQDVTLRCDPISSHATLYWYQQALGQGPEFLTYFNYEAQPDKSGLPSDRFSAERPEGSISTLTIQRTEQRDSAMYRCASTGGRAGTQYFGPGTRLLVL.

This clone was recorded once. This chain joins TRBV27 and TRBJ2-1; D perhaps matches TRBD2 (5 bases). Germline lookup yields CDR1 MNHEY and CDR2 SMNVEV (reference sequence). The CDR3 length is 13 residues. With 2 bases removed from V and 5 bases from J, the gap between germline ends came to 7 bases. The CDR3 coding sequence is TGTGCCAGCAGTTTAGACGGGGACAATGAGCAGTTCTTC. Residues: CASSLDGDNEQFF.

This sequence joins TRBV6-5 and TRBJ1-5; weak D call: TRBD1 (6 bases). The CDR3 length is 13 residues. V lost 4 bases to trimming and J lost 5 bases, with 9 bases between them. Germline CDR1 is MNHEY and CDR2 is SVGAGI. The CDR3 DNA reads TGTGCCAGCAGTTGGGACATTTATCAGCCCCAGCATTTT. Its protein product is CASSWDIYQPQHF.

The chain joins TRBV27 to TRBJ2-7, with TRBD1 matching 9 bases. Trimming took 3 bases from V and 1 from J; bases not matched to a gene: 4. Germline V gene data show CDR1 as MNHEY and CDR2 as SMNVEV (reference sequence). CDR3 length: 15 residues. The CDR3 loop reads CASSLYRGLSYEQYF. Here the CDR3 DNA reads TGTGCCAGCAGTTTGTACAGGGGGCTTTCCTACGAGCAGTACTTC.

This chain connects TRBV7-2 to TRBJ1-1, with D possibly being TRBD1 (5 bases). This CDR3 spans 16 amino acids. Germline loops: CDR1 SGHTA, CDR2 FQGNSA. V shed 0 bases and J shed 5 bases, with 16 bases lying between them. CDR3 nucleotide sequence: TGTGCCAGCAGCTTAGCGGGGCAGGGCTACGTAACTGAAGCTTTCTTT. Residues: CASSLAGQGYVTEAFF.

The chain uses TRBV7-6 and TRBJ1-1; D is possibly TRBD1 (6 bases). The CDR3 is 17 residues long. The V and J ends lost 5 bases and 4 bases respectively, with 23 bases between them. CDR1 and CDR2 from the germline V gene are SGHVS and FNYEAQ. CDR3 amino acids: CASSLTDRKRKVTEAFF. The CDR3 DNA follows: TGTGCCAGCAGCCTAACTGACAGGAAAAGGAAGGTCACTGAAGCTTTCTTT.